The text below deals with one T cell receptor (beta chain). The V end was cut by 3 bases, the J end by 7 bases, with 18 bases between. Germline CDR1 reads LNHDA; CDR2 reads SQIVND (reference sequence). This CDR3 spans 15 amino acids. This specimen belongs to a study of blood T cell repertoires in COVID-19. At the level of the study: T cells, B-cell-depleted T cells, or PBMCs supplied cDNA or gDNA.

Original data processing: Researchers report that nucleated cell counts were estimated from reference gene primer amplification. Assay: immunoSEQ multiplex PCR; the TCRdb copy retains only in-frame clones and omits some. For V, J and clone size, that table is used; D and trimming come from the DNA. The sample gives about 150,000 clones, 84% of which show up once; 3% to 3.5% is in the top ten. Input material: PBMCs or T cells enriched from blood (not recorded which). This clonotype originated in a woman aged 45-60 years with acute COVID-19. This sequence joins TRBV19 and TRBJ1-2, with a tentative D call TRBD1 (5 bases). The CDR3 sequence: CASSMADTGDGGYTF. The CDR3 region has the DNA TGTGCCAGTAGTATGGCGGACACGGGGGATGGTGGCTACACCTTC. The variable domain in full, with the rest retrieved from reference TRBV19 and TRBJ1-2, is DGGITQSPKYLFRKEGQNVTLSCEQNLNHDAMYWYRQDPGQGLRLIYYSQIVNDFQKGDIAEGYSVSREKKESFPLTVTSAQKNPTAFYLCASSMADTGDGGYTFGSGTRLTVV.